This T cell receptor beta chain stems from a study of blood T cell repertoires in COVID-19. Across the study: PBMCs, B-cell-depleted T cells, or T cells provided the cDNA or gDNA that made up the material.

J was trimmed by 2 bases and V by 1 base; bases with no gene match: 10. Germline CDR1 reads SGHTA; CDR2 reads FQGTGA. The CDR3 has 17 residues. As handled by the study authors: Estimates of nucleated cell counts were drawn from the amplification of reference gene primers. Assay used: immunoSEQ multiplex PCR; TCRdb lists only in-frame clones, some missing. V, J and clone size are those of that table, while D and trimming were read from the DNA. The sample records roughly 68,000 clones, almost 85% being singletons. Input material: peripheral blood. This sequence joins TRBV7-3 and TRBJ2-7; 8 positions match TRBD2. This clonotype was sampled from a man aged 45-65 years with acute or convalescent COVID-19. The CDR3, as DNA: TGTGCCAGCAGCTTAAGGGGCCCGGGGGGGGCGACCTACGAGCAGTACTTC. Translated, it gives CASSLRGPGGATYEQYF.